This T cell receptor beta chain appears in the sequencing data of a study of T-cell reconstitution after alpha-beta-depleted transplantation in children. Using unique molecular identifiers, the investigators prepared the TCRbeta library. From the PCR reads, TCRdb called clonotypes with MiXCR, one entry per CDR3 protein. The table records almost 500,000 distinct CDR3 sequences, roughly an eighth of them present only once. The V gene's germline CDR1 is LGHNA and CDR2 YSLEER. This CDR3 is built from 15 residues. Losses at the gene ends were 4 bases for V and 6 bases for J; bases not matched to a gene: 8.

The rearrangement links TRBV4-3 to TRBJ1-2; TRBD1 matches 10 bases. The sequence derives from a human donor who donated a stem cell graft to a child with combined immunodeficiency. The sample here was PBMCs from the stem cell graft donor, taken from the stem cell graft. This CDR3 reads CASSPYRGTGDGYTF. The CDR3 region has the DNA TGCGCCAGCAGCCCATACAGGGGGACAGGGGATGGCTACACCTTC.